Reported below is one TCR beta chain. Its antigen remains unidentified. The source of the sample is a study of T cells in Graves' hyperthyroidism and ophthalmopathy. Study results and caveats: Ophthalmopathy stood apart from stable hyperthyroidism in a 13 V-J model.

RNA transcripts provided the source from which TCR beta CDR3 regions were amplified. First-round RT-PCR of the TCR CDR3 relied on the HTBI primer set. TCRdb reprocessed the multiplex PCR reads via MiXCR and lists one record per CDR3 protein. The repertoire includes around 720,000 distinct CDR3 sequences, roughly a third of them detected once, and less than 35% sits in the top ten. Aged 18 to 65, the patients had hyperthyroidism that was newly diagnosed and had lasted under 2 months. CDR3 length: 15 amino acids. Unmatched junction bases numbered 8, after V lost 5 bases and J lost 8 bases. CDR1 and CDR2 (germline): SEHNR, FQNEAQ (reference sequence).

The chain uses TRBV7-9 and TRBJ1-6; 8 bases are shared with TRBD1. The receptor was derived from a woman in her forties with Graves' hyperthyroidism. Sequencing was carried out using blood. CDR3 bases: TGTGCCAGCAGCCCGGGACAGGTGAACTATTCACCCCTCCACTTT. Its protein is CASSPGQVNYSPLHF. Variable domain in full (rest from reference TRBV7-9 and TRBJ1-6): DTGVSQNPRHKITKRGQNVTFRCDPISEHNRLYWYRQTLGQGPEFLTYFQNEAQLEKSRLLSDRFSAERPKGSFSTLEIQRTEQGDSAMYLCASSPGQVNYSPLHFGNGTRLTVT.